This T cell receptor beta chain emerged from a study of human T cells and chemical hapten exposure. TCRdb reprocessed the RACE reads with MiXCR, giving one entry per CDR3 protein. The table lists some 36,000 distinct CDR3 sequences, over 7.5% of them singletons. This clonotype has just a few counts. With 4 bases clipped from V and 4 bases from J, the junction kept 6 bases outside the gene matches. This CDR3 has 15 residues. Per germline, CDR1 MNHEY and CDR2 SVGAGI. Time point denoted: patch test 3, about 24 weeks after DPC sensitization. Treatment in this sample: therapeutic diphenylcyclopropenone sensitization with weekly scalp DPC. The total RNA was obtained from whole blood that was not fractionated.

The starting material was whole blood, obtained in connection with sensitization to the hapten diphenylcyclopropenone (DPC). The sequence was obtained from a man between 45 and 60 years old with alopecia areata. Some clones in this sample may be carry-over from other donors' samples. The V call is TRBV6-5, the J call TRBJ2-7; 11 positions agree with TRBD1. The CDR3 DNA reads as TGTGCCAGCAGTTTCCGGACAGGGGGCGTGTACGAGCAGTACTTC. This sequence encodes CASSFRTGGVYEQYF.